This TCR beta chain stems from a study of Graves' ophthalmopathy and Graves' hyperthyroidism. CDR1 SEHNR and CDR2 FQNEAQ come from the germline V gene (reference sequence). The V end lost 6 bases, the J end lost 3 bases, and 21 bases lay between the germline ends. This CDR3 comprises 18 residues. The TCR beta CDR3 regions underwent amplification from RNA transcripts. Investigators did first-round RT-PCR with HTBI primers, then second-round multiplex PCR. TCRdb analysed the multiplex PCR reads with MiXCR anew, one entry per CDR3 protein. The table shows 230,000 or so distinct CDR3 sequences, with around 45% occurring only once.

Sequenced input: peripheral blood. This clonotype was sampled from an adult man with Graves' ophthalmopathy. J is TRBJ1-6 and V is TRBV7-9, with D hard to call. The CDR3: CASSLGPFRVVYNSPLHF. The CDR3 DNA sequence: TGTGCCAGCAGTCTAGGGCCCTTTAGAGTGGTCTATAATTCACCCCTCCACTTT.